These 6 T cell receptor beta chains originate from one sample sequenced in a study of identical twins. TCRdb re-derived calls from the 5' RACE reads in MiXCR, one entry per CDR3 protein. The data hold about 160,000 distinct CDR3 sequences, with under 4.5% observed a single time. Sequenced sample: memory T cells sorted from blood. All receptors derive from a man younger than 35 in good health.

The sample holds many counts of this clonotype. The gene calls are TRBV10-3 and TRBJ1-4, with D perhaps matching TRBD1 (5 bases). The length of the CDR3 is 14 residues. Trimming stripped 0 bases from V and 6 bases from J, with 8 bases between. Germline-derived CDR1 and CDR2 are ENHRY and SYGVKD. The CDR3 coding sequence is TGTGCCATCAGTGAGTCGGGACTGGATGAAAAACTGTTTTTT. It yields the protein CAISESGLDEKLFF.

This clonotype was recorded at least ten times. The J gene is TRBJ1-3, the V gene TRBV15; a weak D match, TRBD1 (6 bases). The germline V and J ends were trimmed by 2 bases and 0 bases, with 11 bases remaining between them. Germline lookup yields CDR1 LNHNV and CDR2 YYDKDF (reference sequence). This CDR3 has 16 residues. The CDR3 sequence: CATSRRGESSGNTIYF. The CDR3 nucleotides read TGTGCCACCAGCAGAAGGGGGGAGAGCTCTGGAAACACCATATATTTT.

This clonotype has more than one count but fewer than ten. This rearrangement joins TRBV7-6 to TRBJ2-1, with D possibly TRBD2 on 5 matching bases. CDR3 size: 14 residues. Germline V lookup: CDR1 SGHVS, CDR2 FNYEAQ. V was cut by 5 bases and J by 5 bases, with 13 bases left in between. CDR3 loop: CASSRPPLDNEQFF. In DNA, the CDR3 is TGTGCCAGCAGCCGTCCCCCACTAGACAATGAGCAGTTCTTC.

This clonotype was detected many times. V and J are TRBV9 and TRBJ1-1; 8 nucleotides match TRBD1. Germline CDR1 SGDLS, CDR2 YYNGEE. Trimming cost V 5 bases and J 5 bases; bases outside gene matches: 5. This CDR3 region has 13 residues. CDR3: CASSPGGRTEAFF. In nucleotides, the CDR3 is TGTGCCAGCAGTCCAGGGGGCAGGACTGAAGCTTTCTTT.

This clonotype has a count of ten or more. The chain joins TRBV12-3 or TRBV12-4 to TRBJ2-3; tentative D call: TRBD1 (6 bases). The CDR3 is 15 amino acids. V gave up 2 bases and J gave up 6 bases, with 15 bases separating them. The CDR3 sequence: CASSLWGQGGDTQYF. For the CDR3, the DNA is TGTGCCAGCAGTTTATGGGGGCAGGGTGGGGATACGCAGTATTTT.

This clonotype was seen a handful of times. The J gene is TRBJ2-7, the V gene TRBV10-1; D call uncertain. The CDR3 totals 13 residues. V was clipped by 8 bases and J by 2 bases, with 13 bases between them. CDR1 WNHNN and CDR2 SYGVQD come from the germline V gene (reference sequence). CDR3 nucleotides: TGCGCCAGCTTGCGTCCAATAACCTACGAGCAGTACGTC. Translated, it gives CASLRPITYEQYV.